The rows below give T cell receptor beta chains drawn from one sample of a study of shared clonotypes between healthy human individuals. TCRdb keeps only in-frame clones here, not all; method: immunoSEQ multiplex PCR. The data contain roughly 2.1 million clones, under 95% of them singletons. The sample taken for sequencing was naive CD8+ T cells from PBMCs. These receptors all come from a young man in good health. Some clones in this sample may be carry-over from other donors' samples. CDR3s include the opening cysteine and the closing phenylalanine or tryptophan. A D gene is named only where the DNA matches it firmly. The size of a clone is reported for some rows only, either as once, few or many, or as a class for expanded clones.

abundance: once; v_gene: TRBV20-1; j_gene: TRBJ1-2; d_gene: NA; CDR3nt: TGCAGTGCCCCCACCTATGGCTACACCTTC; CDR3aa: CSAPTYGYTF
abundance: NA; v_gene: TRBV2; j_gene: TRBJ2-1; d_gene: NA; CDR3nt: TGTGCCAGCAGTGTCGAGACAGGTTCCCCCAATGAGCAGTTCTTC; CDR3aa: CASSVETGSPNEQFF
abundance: NA; v_gene: TRBV28; j_gene: TRBJ1-3; d_gene: NA; CDR3nt: TGTGCCAGCAAGTCCGTGGGTTCTGGAAACACCATATATTTT; CDR3aa: CASKSVGSGNTIYF
abundance: NA; v_gene: TRBV4-3; j_gene: TRBJ2-1; d_gene: NA; CDR3nt: TGCGCCAGCAGCCCTTTAGGGGCCAGTGAGCAGTTCTTC; CDR3aa: CASSPLGASEQFF
abundance: NA; v_gene: TRBV19; j_gene: TRBJ1-1; d_gene: NA; CDR3nt: TGTGCCAGTAGTATAGATCGGGAGGGCAGCCTCTTGAACACTGAAGCTTTCTTT; CDR3aa: CASSIDREGSLLNTEAFF
abundance: NA; v_gene: TRBV28; j_gene: TRBJ1-2; d_gene: NA; CDR3nt: TGTGCCAGCAGTTTGAGCTTGCAGGGGTCCCAATTCTATGGCTACACCTTC; CDR3aa: CASSLSLQGSQFYGYTF
abundance: NA; v_gene: TRBV5-6; j_gene: TRBJ2-7; d_gene: NA; CDR3nt: TGTGCCAGCAGCTTGAGGGCTAGCGAACCACTCTACGAGCAGTACTTC; CDR3aa: CASSLRASEPLYEQYF
abundance: NA; v_gene: TRBV27; j_gene: TRBJ2-1; d_gene: NA; CDR3nt: TGTGCCAGCAGTTTGGGTCAGGCTTACAATGAGCAGTTCTTC; CDR3aa: CASSLGQAYNEQFF
abundance: NA; v_gene: TRBV11-2; j_gene: TRBJ2-1; d_gene: TRBD2; CDR3nt: TGTGCCAGCACCGACCGGCGGGGGGGAAATGAGCAGTTCTTC; CDR3aa: CASTDRRGGNEQFF
abundance: NA; v_gene: TRBV28; j_gene: TRBJ2-7; d_gene: NA; CDR3nt: TGTGCCAGCAGTTTGGCCGATTCCTACGAGCAGTACTTC; CDR3aa: CASSLADSYEQYF
abundance: NA; v_gene: TRBV13; j_gene: TRBJ2-7; d_gene: NA; CDR3nt: TGTGCCAGCAGCTTAGGGCGGGGCCCGAAGTACGAGCAGTACTTC; CDR3aa: CASSLGRGPKYEQYF
abundance: NA; v_gene: TRBV27; j_gene: TRBJ2-7; d_gene: TRBD1; CDR3nt: TGTGCCAGCAGTCAAAGGACAGGGGTGGGGGAGCAGTACTTC; CDR3aa: CASSQRTGVGEQYF
abundance: NA; v_gene: TRBV19; j_gene: TRBJ1-1; d_gene: NA; CDR3nt: TGTGCCAGTAGTATAGGGAGAACCTGGGGCACTGAAGCTTTCTTT; CDR3aa: CASSIGRTWGTEAFF
abundance: NA; v_gene: TRBV28; j_gene: TRBJ2-3; d_gene: TRBD1; CDR3nt: TGTGCCAGCAGTTTTTTCCGAGACAGGGTACAAGATACGCAGTATTTT; CDR3aa: CASSFFRDRVQDTQYF
abundance: NA; v_gene: TRBV27; j_gene: TRBJ2-7; d_gene: NA; CDR3nt: TGTGCCAGCAGTCCCCACGGCCTACGGGACACTGCCTACGAGCAGTACTTC; CDR3aa: CASSPHGLRDTAYEQYF
abundance: NA; v_gene: TRBV16; j_gene: TRBJ1-1; d_gene: NA; CDR3nt: TGTGCCAGCAGCAGAGTGGGGGGGGCTGCCACTGAAGCTTTCTTT; CDR3aa: CASSRVGGAATEAFF
abundance: NA; v_gene: TRBV13; j_gene: TRBJ2-7; d_gene: NA; CDR3nt: TGTGCCAGCAGCTTAGAGTCGCAACAATACGAGCAGTACTTC; CDR3aa: CASSLESQQYEQYF
abundance: NA; v_gene: TRBV12-5; j_gene: TRBJ2-1; d_gene: TRBD1; CDR3nt: TGTGCTAGTGGTTTATCGGGACAGTACAATGAGCAGTTCTTC; CDR3aa: CASGLSGQYNEQFF
abundance: NA; v_gene: TRBV9; j_gene: TRBJ2-5; d_gene: NA; CDR3nt: TGTGCCAGCAGCGTAGCAGGTTCGGGGGAGACCCAGTACTTC; CDR3aa: CASSVAGSGETQYF
abundance: NA; v_gene: TRBV2; j_gene: TRBJ2-7; d_gene: NA; CDR3nt: TGTGCCAGCAGTGACCCGGGACGGAAGATCTACGAGCAGTACTTC; CDR3aa: CASSDPGRKIYEQYF
abundance: NA; v_gene: TRBV7-3; j_gene: TRBJ1-4; d_gene: NA; CDR3nt: TGTGCCAGCAGCTCTCCCGGGACCTCGGGGGTCAGGGAAAAACTGTTTTTT; CDR3aa: CASSSPGTSGVREKLFF
abundance: NA; v_gene: TRBV6-6; j_gene: TRBJ2-7; d_gene: NA; CDR3nt: TGTGCCAGCAGTTACGACAGCTACGAGCAGTACTTC; CDR3aa: CASSYDSYEQYF
abundance: NA; v_gene: TRBV19; j_gene: TRBJ2-7; d_gene: NA; CDR3nt: TGTGCCAGTAGTATAGGGGGTTCTGAGCAGTACTTC; CDR3aa: CASSIGGSEQYF
abundance: NA; v_gene: TRBV27; j_gene: TRBJ2-7; d_gene: TRBD1; CDR3nt: TGTGCCAGCAGTTTAAAGGGGGCCAGGTGGTACGAGCAGTACTTC; CDR3aa: CASSLKGARWYEQYF
abundance: NA; v_gene: TRBV29-1; j_gene: TRBJ1-5; d_gene: TRBD1; CDR3nt: TGCAGCGTTGTTCCGACAGGGGTCAATCAGCCCCAGCATTTT; CDR3aa: CSVVPTGVNQPQHF
abundance: NA; v_gene: TRBV7-6; j_gene: TRBJ2-5; d_gene: NA; CDR3nt: TGTGCCAGCAGCTTAGAGTGGGGTGGAGAGACCCAGTACTTC; CDR3aa: CASSLEWGGETQYF
abundance: NA; v_gene: TRBV18; j_gene: TRBJ2-3; d_gene: NA; CDR3nt: TGTGCCAGCTCACCTTCCCGGGGTAGGAGAGATACGCAGTATTTT; CDR3aa: CASSPSRGRRDTQYF
abundance: NA; v_gene: TRBV5-6; j_gene: TRBJ1-1; d_gene: NA; CDR3nt: TGTGCCAGCAGCTTGGACAACGGGGACACTGAAGCTTTCTTT; CDR3aa: CASSLDNGDTEAFF
abundance: NA; v_gene: TRBV27; j_gene: TRBJ2-7; d_gene: NA; CDR3nt: TGTGCCTCCCACGGCACCTCCTACGAGCAGTACTTC; CDR3aa: CASHGTSYEQYF
abundance: NA; v_gene: TRBV6-5; j_gene: TRBJ1-2; d_gene: TRBD1; CDR3nt: TGTGCCAGCAGTTACACCCCAGGGGGGTCTGGCTACACCTTC; CDR3aa: CASSYTPGGSGYTF
abundance: once; v_gene: TRBV7-9; j_gene: TRBJ2-1; d_gene: TRBD2; CDR3nt: TGTGCCAGCAGCTCCCCCGGGAGGTTGGGATACAATGAGCAGTTCTTC; CDR3aa: CASSSPGRLGYNEQFF
abundance: once; v_gene: TRBV9; j_gene: TRBJ1-2; d_gene: NA; CDR3nt: TGTGCCAGCAGCGGTCGGACAAATGGCTACACCTTC; CDR3aa: CASSGRTNGYTF
abundance: NA; v_gene: TRBV11-2; j_gene: TRBJ1-4; d_gene: NA; CDR3nt: TGTGCCAGCAGCAAAAGGACTCCAACTAATGAAAAACTGTTTTTT; CDR3aa: CASSKRTPTNEKLFF
abundance: NA; v_gene: TRBV27; j_gene: TRBJ1-1; d_gene: TRBD1; CDR3nt: TGTGCCAGCAGTTCCGACAGGGCGTACACTGAAGCTTTCTTT; CDR3aa: CASSSDRAYTEAFF
abundance: NA; v_gene: TRBV28; j_gene: TRBJ2-7; d_gene: NA; CDR3nt: TGTGCCAGCAGCTCCGACAGGCTTACCCGCGGGGCGTACGAGCAGTACTTC; CDR3aa: CASSSDRLTRGAYEQYF
abundance: NA; v_gene: TRBV4-1; j_gene: TRBJ2-1; d_gene: NA; CDR3nt: TGCGCCAGCAGCCAAGATGCAGGGCAGTACAATGAGCAGTTCTTC; CDR3aa: CASSQDAGQYNEQFF
abundance: NA; v_gene: TRBV27; j_gene: TRBJ2-3; d_gene: NA; CDR3nt: TGTGCCAGCAGTTTTACCCCTCTTAGCACAGATACGCAGTATTTT; CDR3aa: CASSFTPLSTDTQYF
abundance: NA; v_gene: TRBV4-1; j_gene: TRBJ2-7; d_gene: NA; CDR3nt: TGCGCCAGCAGCCAAGTTATAGGTTCCTACGAGCAGTACTTC; CDR3aa: CASSQVIGSYEQYF
abundance: NA; v_gene: TRBV7-9; j_gene: TRBJ1-2; d_gene: NA; CDR3nt: TGTGCCAGCAGCCCACTCACAGGTGTAGACTATGGCTACACCTTC; CDR3aa: CASSPLTGVDYGYTF
abundance: NA; v_gene: TRBV7-3; j_gene: TRBJ2-7; d_gene: TRBD2; CDR3nt: TGTGCCAGCTCTAGCGGGGAGGGCGAGCAGTACTTC; CDR3aa: CASSSGEGEQYF
abundance: NA; v_gene: TRBV10-1; j_gene: TRBJ2-7; d_gene: TRBD2; CDR3nt: TGCGCCAGCAGTGAGTTGCGGGGGGCGCCTCCCTACGAGCAGTACTTC; CDR3aa: CASSELRGAPPYEQYF
abundance: NA; v_gene: TRBV9; j_gene: TRBJ2-7; d_gene: NA; CDR3nt: TGTGCCAGCAGCGTAGAGGCTAGCACGGCCTACGAGCAGTACTTC; CDR3aa: CASSVEASTAYEQYF
abundance: NA; v_gene: TRBV4-1; j_gene: TRBJ2-5; d_gene: TRBD2; CDR3nt: TGCGCCAGCAGCCAAGAGGGGACTAGGGTATACTTC; CDR3aa: CASSQEGTRVYF
abundance: NA; v_gene: TRBV6-6; j_gene: TRBJ2-1; d_gene: TRBD1; CDR3nt: TGTGCCAGCCTGGGGACAGTTATCGATGAGCAGTTCTTC; CDR3aa: CASLGTVIDEQFF
abundance: NA; v_gene: TRBV5-4; j_gene: TRBJ2-4; d_gene: NA; CDR3nt: TGTGCCAGCAGCTGGGGGCAGGTATCCAAAAACATTCAGTACTTC; CDR3aa: CASSWGQVSKNIQYF
abundance: NA; v_gene: TRBV18; j_gene: TRBJ1-1; d_gene: TRBD1; CDR3nt: TGTGCCAGCTCACCACGGGCAGGGGGGGACACTGAAGCTTTCTTT; CDR3aa: CASSPRAGGDTEAFF
abundance: NA; v_gene: TRBV28; j_gene: TRBJ1-1; d_gene: NA; CDR3nt: TGTGCCAGCAGTTTATTGCCGGCGAACACTGAAGCTTTCTTT; CDR3aa: CASSLLPANTEAFF
abundance: few; v_gene: TRBV6-1; j_gene: TRBJ1-2; d_gene: NA; CDR3nt: TGTGCCAGCAGTGCCCGACAGGAGACCTATGGCTACACCTTC; CDR3aa: CASSARQETYGYTF
abundance: NA; v_gene: TRBV29-1; j_gene: TRBJ1-2; d_gene: NA; CDR3nt: TGCAGCGTTGAAGATGCAGAGACCTTCCGCTATGGCTACACCTTC; CDR3aa: CSVEDAETFRYGYTF
abundance: once; v_gene: TRBV19; j_gene: TRBJ1-3; d_gene: NA; CDR3nt: TGTGCCAGTAGGAAGCAACAGGGTACCGCTGGAAACACCATATATTTT; CDR3aa: CASRKQQGTAGNTIYF
abundance: NA; v_gene: TRBV5-5; j_gene: TRBJ2-5; d_gene: TRBD2; CDR3nt: TGTGCCAGCAGCGCAGGACTAGCGGGAGGGCCTAGGGAAGAGACCCAGTACTTC; CDR3aa: CASSAGLAGGPREETQYF
abundance: NA; v_gene: TRBV10-3; j_gene: TRBJ2-2; d_gene: TRBD2; CDR3nt: TGTGCCATCAGTGACATGCCCGGGACTAGCGGGAGGGGGGAGCTGTTTTTT; CDR3aa: CAISDMPGTSGRGELFF
abundance: NA; v_gene: TRBV14; j_gene: TRBJ2-3; d_gene: NA; CDR3nt: TGTGCCAGCAGCCAGATAAGGGTGGCAGATACGCAGTATTTT; CDR3aa: CASSQIRVADTQYF
abundance: NA; v_gene: TRBV7-6; j_gene: TRBJ2-7; d_gene: NA; CDR3nt: TGTGCCAGCAGCCCGACACAGGGATGGTTCTACGAGCAGTACTTC; CDR3aa: CASSPTQGWFYEQYF
abundance: NA; v_gene: TRBV4-1; j_gene: TRBJ1-5; d_gene: TRBD1; CDR3nt: TGCGCCAGCAGCCTTCGACAGGGGCCACAGCCCCAGCATTTT; CDR3aa: CASSLRQGPQPQHF
abundance: NA; v_gene: TRBV15; j_gene: TRBJ2-7; d_gene: NA; CDR3nt: TGTGCCACCAGCACGGGACTGGGTTCCTACGAGCAGTACTTC; CDR3aa: CATSTGLGSYEQYF